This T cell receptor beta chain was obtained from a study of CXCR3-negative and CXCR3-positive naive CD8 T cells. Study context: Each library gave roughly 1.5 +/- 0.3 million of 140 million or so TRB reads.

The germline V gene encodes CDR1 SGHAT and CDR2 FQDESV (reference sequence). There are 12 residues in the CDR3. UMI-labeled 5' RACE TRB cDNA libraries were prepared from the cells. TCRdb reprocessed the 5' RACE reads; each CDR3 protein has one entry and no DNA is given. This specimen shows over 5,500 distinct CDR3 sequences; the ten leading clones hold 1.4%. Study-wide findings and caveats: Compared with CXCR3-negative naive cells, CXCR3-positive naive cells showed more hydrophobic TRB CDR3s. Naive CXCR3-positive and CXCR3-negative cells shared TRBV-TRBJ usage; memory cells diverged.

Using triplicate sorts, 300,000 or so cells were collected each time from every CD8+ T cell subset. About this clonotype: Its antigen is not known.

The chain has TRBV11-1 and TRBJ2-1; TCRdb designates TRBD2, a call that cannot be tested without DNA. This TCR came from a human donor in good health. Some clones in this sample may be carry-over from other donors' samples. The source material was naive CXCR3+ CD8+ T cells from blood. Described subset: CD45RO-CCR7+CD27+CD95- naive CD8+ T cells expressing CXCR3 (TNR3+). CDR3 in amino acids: CASSASSDEQFF.